This TCR beta chain was documented in a study of T cell responses to AZD1222 COVID-19 vaccine. Study observations and caveats: Seropositive at baseline were only a handful of AZD1222 recipients.

Profiled with immunoSEQ multiplex PCR; TCRdb holds only in-frame clones, not every one. In the table there are under 90,000 clones, 83% of which are singletons. V shed 3 bases and J 5 bases; nucleotides not matched to a gene: 7. In germline, CDR1 is SGHTA, CDR2 FQGNSA. The CDR3 has 15 amino acids. This clone was counted only a few times. Its antigen is unknown. The chain employs TRBV7-2 and TRBJ1-2; 9 bases are a match to TRBD1. Material: peripheral blood, obtained 28 days after the second AZD1222 dose. The receptor's source is an adult who received the AZD1222 COVID-19 vaccine. The CDR3 loop is CASSFTQGTGYGYTF. As DNA, the CDR3 is TGTGCCAGCAGCTTCACACAAGGGACAGGGTATGGCTACACCTTC.